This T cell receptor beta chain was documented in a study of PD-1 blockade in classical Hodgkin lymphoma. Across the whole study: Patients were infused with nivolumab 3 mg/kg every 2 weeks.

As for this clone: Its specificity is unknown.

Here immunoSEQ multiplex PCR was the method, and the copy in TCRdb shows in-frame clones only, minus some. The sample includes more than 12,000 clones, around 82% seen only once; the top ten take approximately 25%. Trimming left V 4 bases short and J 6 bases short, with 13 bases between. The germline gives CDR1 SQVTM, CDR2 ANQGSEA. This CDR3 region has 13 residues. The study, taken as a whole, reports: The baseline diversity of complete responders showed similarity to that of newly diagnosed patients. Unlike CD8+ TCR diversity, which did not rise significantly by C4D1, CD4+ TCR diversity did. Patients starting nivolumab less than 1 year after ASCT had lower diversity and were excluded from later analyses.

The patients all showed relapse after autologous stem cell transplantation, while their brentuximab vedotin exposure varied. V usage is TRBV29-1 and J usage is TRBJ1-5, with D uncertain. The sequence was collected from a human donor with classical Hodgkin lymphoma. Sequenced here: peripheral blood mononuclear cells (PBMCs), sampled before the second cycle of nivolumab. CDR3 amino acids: CSVGLISGQPQHF. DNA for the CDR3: TGCAGCGTTGGACTGATTAGCGGTCAGCCCCAGCATTTT.